This TCR beta chain was sequenced for a study of T-cell memory formation after mild COVID-19. Study-wide results and caveats: Pre-infection memory showed some responding clones, and this suggested that cross-reactive memory joined.

Worth noting for this clonotype: The antigen is not known.

After 5'RACE with constant-segment primers, TCR alpha and TCR beta cDNA libraries carrying sample barcodes and UMIs were obtained. Each CDR3 protein is one row after TCRdb ran MiXCR on the 5' RACE reads. The sample carries roughly 260,000 distinct CDR3 sequences, 15% to 20% recorded once. The germline V gene has CDR1 LGHDT and CDR2 YNNKEL (reference sequence). The CDR3 has 14 residues. The ends were cut back, 1 base at V and 4 bases at J, with 10 bases in the middle. The sample comprised PBMCs or a T cell subset sorted from them (not recorded which). The chain carries TRBV3-1 and TRBJ1-1, with D unresolved. This sequence originates from a man younger than 35 who had mild COVID-19 (a few samples of this study predate the infection). Cell type and time point are not known. The CDR3 reads CASSQASISTEAFF. As DNA, the CDR3 is TGTGCCAGCAGCCAAGCGTCTATAAGCACTGAAGCTTTCTTT.